Sequencing of this T cell receptor beta chain was carried out in a study of shared clonotypes between healthy human individuals. Broader study findings: Clonotypes not shared had lower generation probabilities than those common to all four donors. Only blood was sampled; tissue repertoires likely differ. Naive subsets tended to show greater estimated richness than memory subsets.

Worth noting for this clone: Its specificity is unknown.

V gave up 3 bases and J gave up 1 base; unmatched junction bases: 3. CDR1 and CDR2 (germline): MNHNS, SASEGT. The CDR3 length is 16 residues. Clones were read by immunoSEQ multiplex PCR, and TCRdb kept only the in-frame ones, dropping some. The sample has 2.3 million or so clones, over 85% seen once. Researchers partitioned CD4+ cells into CD45RA+ naive and CD45RA-negative memory subsets. The chain is built from TRBV6-1 and TRBJ2-1, with TRBD1 identical over 10 bases. This receptor was obtained from a young man in good health. Some clones in this sample may be carry-over from other donors' samples. The sample taken for sequencing was naive CD4+ T cells from PBMCs. Noted subset: CD45RA+ positively selected. CDR3 DNA sequence: TGTGCCAGCAGTGAGAGGACAGGGGGGTCCTACAATGAGCAGTTCTTC. The encoded protein is CASSERTGGSYNEQFF.